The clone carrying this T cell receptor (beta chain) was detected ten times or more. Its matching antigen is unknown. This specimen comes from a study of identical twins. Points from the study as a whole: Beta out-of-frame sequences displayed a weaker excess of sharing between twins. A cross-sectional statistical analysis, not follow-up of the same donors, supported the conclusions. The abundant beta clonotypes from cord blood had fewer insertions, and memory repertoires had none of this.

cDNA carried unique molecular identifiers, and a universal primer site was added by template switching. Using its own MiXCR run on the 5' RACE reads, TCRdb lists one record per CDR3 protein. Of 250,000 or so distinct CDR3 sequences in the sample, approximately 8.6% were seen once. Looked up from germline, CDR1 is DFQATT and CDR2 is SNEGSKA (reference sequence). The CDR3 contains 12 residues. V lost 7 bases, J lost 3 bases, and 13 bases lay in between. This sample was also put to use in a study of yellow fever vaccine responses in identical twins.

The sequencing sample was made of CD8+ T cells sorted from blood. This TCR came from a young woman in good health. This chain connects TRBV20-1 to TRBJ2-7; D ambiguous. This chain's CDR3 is CSVMIKDYEQYF. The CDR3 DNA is TGCAGTGTTATGATTAAAGACTACGAGCAGTACTTC.